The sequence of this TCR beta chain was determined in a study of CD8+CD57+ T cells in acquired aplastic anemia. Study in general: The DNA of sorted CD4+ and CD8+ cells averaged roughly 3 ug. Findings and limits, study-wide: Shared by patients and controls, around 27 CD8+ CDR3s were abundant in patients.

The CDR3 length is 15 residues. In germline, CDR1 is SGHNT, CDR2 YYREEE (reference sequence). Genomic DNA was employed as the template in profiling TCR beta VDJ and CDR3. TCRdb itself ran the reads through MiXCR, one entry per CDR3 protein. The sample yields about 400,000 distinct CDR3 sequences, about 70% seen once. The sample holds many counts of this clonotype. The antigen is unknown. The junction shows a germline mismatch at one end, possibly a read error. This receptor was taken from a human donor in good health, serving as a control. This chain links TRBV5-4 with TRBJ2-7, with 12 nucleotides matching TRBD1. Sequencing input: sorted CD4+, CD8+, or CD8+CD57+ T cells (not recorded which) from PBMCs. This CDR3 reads CASSRGTGGAYEQYF. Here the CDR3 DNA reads TGCGCCAGCAGCCGCGGGACAGGGGGCGCCTACGAGCAGTACTTC.